This passage covers 2 T cell receptor beta chains from one sample sequenced in a study of CD8 T cells in Susac syndrome. Random-hexamer reverse transcription was applied to about 0.45 to 1 ug RNA. TCRdb itself ran the immunoSEQ multiplex PCR reads through MiXCR, one entry per CDR3 protein. This sample has roughly 170,000 distinct CDR3 sequences; over 85% occur once, and the top ten carry under 0.095%. The sequenced material came from CD4+ T cells from PBMCs. The receptor set was obtained from a human donor with multiple sclerosis.

J is TRBJ2-5 and V is TRBV30, with D perhaps TRBD1 or TRBD2 (5 bases each). Germline CDR1 reads GTSNPN; CDR2 reads SVGIG (reference sequence). The CDR3 has 19 residues. Deletions cut 2 bases from V and 5 bases from J, with 30 bases between. As DNA, the CDR3 is TGTGCCTGGAGTTATCTAGGTGGGACCGGGGACCGAAGTTGGGAGACCCAGTACTTC. This codes for CAWSYLGGTGDRSWETQYF.

The chain couples TRBV6-5 to TRBJ2-7; weak D call: TRBD1 (7 bases). This CDR3 spans 15 amino acids. With 0 bases removed from V and 6 bases from J, the gap between germline ends came to 15 bases. Germline CDR1 reads MNHEY; CDR2 reads SVGAGI. CDR3 region: CASSYSARGVFEQYF. DNA of the CDR3: TGTGCCAGCAGTTACTCCGCCAGGGGGGTATTCGAGCAGTACTTC.